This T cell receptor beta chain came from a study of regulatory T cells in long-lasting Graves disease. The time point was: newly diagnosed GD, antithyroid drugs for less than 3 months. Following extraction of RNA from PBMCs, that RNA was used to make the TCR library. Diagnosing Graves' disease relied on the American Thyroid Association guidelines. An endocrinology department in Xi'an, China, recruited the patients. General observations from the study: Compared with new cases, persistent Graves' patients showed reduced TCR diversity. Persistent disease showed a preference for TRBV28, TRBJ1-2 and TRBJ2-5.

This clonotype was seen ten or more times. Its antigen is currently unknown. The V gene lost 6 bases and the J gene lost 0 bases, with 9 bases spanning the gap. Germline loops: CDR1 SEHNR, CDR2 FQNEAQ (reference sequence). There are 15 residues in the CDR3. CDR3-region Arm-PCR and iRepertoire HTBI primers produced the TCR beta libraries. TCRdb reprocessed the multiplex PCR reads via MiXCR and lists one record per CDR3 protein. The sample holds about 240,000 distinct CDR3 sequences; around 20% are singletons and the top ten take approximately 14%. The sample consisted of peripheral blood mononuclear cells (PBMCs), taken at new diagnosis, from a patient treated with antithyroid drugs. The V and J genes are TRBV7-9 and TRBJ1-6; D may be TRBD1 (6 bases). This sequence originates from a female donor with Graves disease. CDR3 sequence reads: CASRGQSSYNSPLHF. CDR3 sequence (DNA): TGTGCCAGCAGAGGACAGAGCTCCTATAATTCACCCCTCCACTTT.